The next 22 T cell receptor beta chains were all read from a single sample in a study of T cells in Graves' hyperthyroidism and ophthalmopathy. What was amplified from RNA transcripts were TCR beta CDR3 regions. During a first-round RT-PCR of the TCR CDR3, the HTBI primer set was used. TCRdb independently ran MiXCR on the multiplex PCR reads; one entry per CDR3 protein. The table has about 98,000 distinct CDR3 sequences, approximately 39% seen once. Sequenced input: peripheral blood or thyroid tissue (not recorded which). Receptors were obtained from a woman aged 30 to 39 with Graves' hyperthyroidism.

This clonotype has ten or more counts. The chain combines TRBV27 with TRBJ1-2; tentatively, D is TRBD1 (5 bases). This CDR3 is built from 15 residues. The V end was cut by 3 bases, the J end by 5 bases, with 16 bases between. Germline CDR1 and CDR2: MNHEY and SMNVEV (reference sequence). The CDR3 spells CASSLAPGPNYGYTF. CDR3 bases: TGTGCCAGCAGTTTGGCCCCGGGACCGAATTATGGCTACACCTTC.

This clonotype was counted many times. The chain recombines TRBV5-5 with TRBJ2-7; the D is unclear. CDR3 size: 14 residues. Between the trimmed V and J ends, which lost 2 bases and 5 bases, there was a span of 14 bases. CDR1 SGHKS and CDR2 YYEKEE come from the germline V gene (reference sequence). The CDR3 region is CASSFTSFPNEQYF. CDR3 nucleotides: TGTGCCAGCAGCTTTACCTCATTCCCGAACGAGCAGTACTTC. The full variable domain, with the rest looked up from reference TRBV5-5 and TRBJ2-7, is DAGVTQSPTHLIKTRGQQVTLRCSPISGHKSVSWYQQVLGQGPQFIFQYYEKEERGRGNFPDRFSARQFPNYSSELNVNALLLGDSALYLCASSFTSFPNEQYFGPGTRLTVT.

This clonotype came up many times. This chain connects TRBV27 to TRBJ2-7; the match to TRBD1 covers 10 bases. CDR1 and CDR2 from the germline V gene are MNHEY and SMNVEV (reference sequence). The CDR3 is 14 residues long. The junction had 7 bases not matched to a gene; V was cut back by 6 bases and J by 5 bases. CDR3 sequence reads: CASSLGQGSDEQYF. In DNA form, the CDR3 reads TGTGCCAGCAGCCTGGGACAGGGGAGTGACGAGCAGTACTTC.

About this clonotype: One end of the junction varies from germline; a read error may be responsible. V usage is TRBV5-1 and J usage is TRBJ2-2; 9 bases fit TRBD2. The V gene's germline CDR1 is SGHRS and CDR2 YFSETQ. CDR3 length equals 16 residues. This CDR3 is CASSLGSGSRTGELFF. In DNA form, the CDR3 reads TGTGCCAGCAGCTTGGGTAGCGGGAGCCGCACCGGGGAGCTGTTTTTT.

This clonotype was seen repeatedly, ten times or more. The chain joins TRBV12-3 or TRBV12-4 to TRBJ2-7, with D possibly being TRBD1 or TRBD2 (5 bases each). This CDR3 spans 12 amino acids. V gave up 7 bases and J gave up 6 bases, with 13 bases separating them. CDR3 in DNA: TGTGCCAGCACCCCCGGGGCCGGCGAGCAGTACTTC. Its protein is CASTPGAGEQYF.

The rearrangement uses TRBV2 and TRBJ2-7; possibly TRBD2 for D (5 bases). Between the trimmed V and J ends, which lost 5 bases and 2 bases, there was a span of 13 bases. Germline V CDR1 and CDR2: SNHLY, FYNNEI. The CDR3 is 14 residues long. The CDR3 loop reads CASSSQAETYEQYF. In DNA form, the CDR3 reads TGTGCCAGCAGTTCTCAAGCGGAAACCTACGAGCAGTACTTC.

V gene TRBV2 combines with J gene TRBJ1-4, with 8 bases identical to TRBD1. This CDR3 region has 15 residues. V dropped 6 bases and J dropped 8; count of bases not matched to a gene: 11. CDR1 is SNHLY, CDR2 FYNNEI, per germline. DNA of the CDR3: TGTGCCAGCAGCCCCCCGACAGGGGCCGAGGAAAAACTGTTTTTT. This codes for CASSPPTGAEEKLFF.

In the case of this clonotype: A much larger clone differs by one base, so this may be a read error. The rearrangement uses TRBV12-3 or TRBV12-4 and TRBJ2-2; D not resolved. V lost 3 bases to trimming and J lost 7 bases, with 18 bases between them. There are 16 residues in the CDR3. CDR3 protein: CASSFVDITFGGELFF. DNA of the CDR3: TGTGCCAGCAGTTTCGTCGACATTACTTTCGGCGGGGAGCTGTTTTTT.

Many counts were recorded for this clonotype. The chain carries TRBV4-1 and TRBJ1-3; D call uncertain. The germline V and J ends were trimmed by 8 bases and 0 bases, with 14 bases remaining between them. Germline V gene data show CDR1 as MGHRA and CDR2 as YSYEKL. CDR3 length: 15 amino acids. CDR3 sequence reads: CASGSRVFSGNTIYF. The CDR3 DNA sequence: TGCGCCAGCGGTTCGAGGGTTTTCTCTGGAAACACCATATATTTT.

The CDR3 nucleotides read TGCAGTGCCGCGAACACTGAAGCTTTCTTT. It codes for CSAANTEAFF. This sequence joins TRBV20-1 and TRBJ1-1, with D uncertain. The germline V and J ends were trimmed by 6 bases and 1 base, with 3 bases remaining between them. The length of the CDR3 is 10 residues. Per the germline V gene, CDR1 is DFQATT and CDR2 is SNEGSKA (reference sequence).

This clonotype was observed many times. The rearrangement uses TRBV7-2 and TRBJ1-5; D gene uncertain. V lost 3 bases to trimming and J lost 6 bases, with 6 bases between them. In germline, CDR1 is SGHTA, CDR2 FQGNSA. The CDR3 has 12 residues. The CDR3 nucleotides read TGTGCCAGCAGCTTTTCGGGTCAGCCCCAGCATTTT. Protein product: CASSFSGQPQHF.

On this clonotype: This likely comes from a read error, as the CDR3 has no conserved phenylalanine or tryptophan at its end. The DNA is left out, because the CDR3 cannot be placed on it with certainty; the CDR3 is given as TCRdb lists it. The rearrangement links TRBV7-2 to TRBJ1-2; the tabulated D call, TRBD1, remains unverified against the DNA. The CDR3 comprises 16 residues, both ends counted. The germline CDR1 and CDR2 sequences are SGHTA and FQGNSA. The CDR3 protein is CASSYTRQGSNYGYAL.

In this sample, this clonotype turned up a few times. Just one base apart from a much larger clone, this may be a read error. This rearrangement joins TRBV5-1 to TRBJ2-7, with D possibly TRBD1 on 6 matching bases. With 4 bases removed from V and 4 bases from J, the gap between germline ends came to 15 bases. The CDR3 covers 14 residues. Germline CDR1 and CDR2: SGHRS and YFSETQ. CDR3 bases: TGCGCCAGCAGCGACCCCAGGGGAAGGTACGAGCAGTACTTC. It specifies CASSDPRGRYEQYF.

This clonotype was detected many times. This rearrangement joins TRBV7-9 to TRBJ1-1; tentative D call: TRBD1 (5 bases). Germline V gene lookup returns CDR1 SEHNR and CDR2 FQNEAQ (reference sequence). Trimming cost V 2 bases and J 3 bases, with 16 bases left between them. The CDR3 runs 16 residues. CDR3 region: CASSLYGGLIDTEAFF. As DNA, the CDR3 is TGTGCCAGCAGCTTATATGGGGGTTTAATCGACACTGAAGCTTTCTTT.

In the case of this clonotype: The CDR3 end shows no conserved phenylalanine or tryptophan, and so a read error is likely. The chain joins TRBV7-9 to TRBJ2-3, with TRBD2 identical over 8 bases. CDR3 length: 15 amino acids. Germline V lookup: CDR1 SEHNR, CDR2 FQNEAQ (reference sequence). The ends lost 5 bases at V and 6 bases at J; junction bases unmatched: 10. In nucleotides, the CDR3 is TGTGCCAGCAGCCGTAGCGGGGTGGGAGGGGATACGCAGTATCTT. Amino acids: CASSRSGVGGDTQYL.

This clonotype was seen a few times. The rearrangement uses TRBV30 and TRBJ2-7; TRBD2 aligns across 9 bases. Germline assignment: CDR1 GTSNPN and CDR2 SVGIG (reference sequence). With 3 bases clipped from V and 6 bases from J, the junction kept 12 bases outside the gene matches. The CDR3 runs 15 residues. Here the CDR3 DNA reads TGTGCCTGGAGAGCGGGAGGAGGAGTTCCAGCCGAGCAGTACTTC. It specifies CAWRAGGGVPAEQYF.

Ten or more counts support this clonotype. The V call is TRBV15, the J call TRBJ1-1; weak D call: TRBD1 (6 bases). Trimming shortened V by 4 bases and J by 5 bases, and 11 bases separated the two germline ends. Per germline, CDR1 LNHNV and CDR2 YYDKDF (reference sequence). The CDR3 length is 13 residues. CDR3 region: CATSNGGLTEAFF. DNA of the CDR3: TGTGCCACCAGCAACGGGGGGCTTACTGAAGCTTTCTTT. The full variable domain, rest sourced from reference TRBV15 and TRBJ1-1, is DAMVIQNPRYQVTQFGKPVTLSCSQTLNHNVMYWYQQKSSQAPKLLFHYYDKDFNNEADTPDNFQSRRPNTSFCFLDIRSPGLGDTAMYLCATSNGGLTEAFFGQGTRLTVV.

The rearrangement joins TRBV6-5 to TRBJ1-3; D possibly corresponds to TRBD1 (5 bases). Germline loops: CDR1 MNHEY, CDR2 SVGAGI. This CDR3 is 18 amino acids long. V was trimmed by 7 bases and J by 0 bases, leaving 22 bases between them. The DNA for the CDR3 is TGTGCCAGCAACCTCCTAGGGGACTCCTGGAGCTCTGGAAACACCATATATTTT. This codes for CASNLLGDSWSSGNTIYF.

The gene calls are TRBV14 and TRBJ1-6; D is unclear. The CDR3 consists of 15 residues. Trimming stripped 4 bases from V and 7 bases from J, with 14 bases between. The V gene's germline CDR1 is SGHDN and CDR2 FVKESK. This CDR3 reads CASSPPGVWNSPLHF. CDR3 nucleotides: TGTGCCAGCAGCCCCCCGGGAGTTTGGAATTCACCCCTCCACTTT.

This chain links TRBV14 with TRBJ1-4; D call uncertain. This CDR3 comprises 14 residues. CDR1 and CDR2 (germline): SGHDN, FVKESK. Trimming left V 4 bases short and J 5 bases short, with 11 bases between. CDR3 in amino acids: CASSPLRANEKLFF. The DNA of the CDR3 is TGTGCCAGCAGCCCTCTCCGGGCCAATGAAAAACTGTTTTTT.

V is TRBV7-9 and J is TRBJ1-1; 12 bases line up with TRBD1. The length of the CDR3 is 14 residues. V was pared by 6 bases and J by 10 bases, with 9 bases of the junction left unmatched. CDR1 SEHNR and CDR2 FQNEAQ come from the germline V gene (reference sequence). The CDR3, as DNA: TGTGCCAGCAGTTTCCCGGGACAGGGGGCGCGAGCTTTCTTT. Amino acids: CASSFPGQGARAFF.

This clonotype has ten or more counts. The chain links TRBV27 to TRBJ2-5, with D possibly matching TRBD2 (6 bases). Between the trimmed V and J ends, which lost 6 bases and 5 bases, there was a span of 22 bases. The CDR3 has 16 residues. Germline CDR1 and CDR2: MNHEY and SMNVEV (reference sequence). CDR3 amino acids: CASSSLASSEGETQYF. CDR3 coding DNA: TGTGCCAGCAGCTCCCTGGCCTCTAGCGAGGGGGAGACCCAGTACTTC.